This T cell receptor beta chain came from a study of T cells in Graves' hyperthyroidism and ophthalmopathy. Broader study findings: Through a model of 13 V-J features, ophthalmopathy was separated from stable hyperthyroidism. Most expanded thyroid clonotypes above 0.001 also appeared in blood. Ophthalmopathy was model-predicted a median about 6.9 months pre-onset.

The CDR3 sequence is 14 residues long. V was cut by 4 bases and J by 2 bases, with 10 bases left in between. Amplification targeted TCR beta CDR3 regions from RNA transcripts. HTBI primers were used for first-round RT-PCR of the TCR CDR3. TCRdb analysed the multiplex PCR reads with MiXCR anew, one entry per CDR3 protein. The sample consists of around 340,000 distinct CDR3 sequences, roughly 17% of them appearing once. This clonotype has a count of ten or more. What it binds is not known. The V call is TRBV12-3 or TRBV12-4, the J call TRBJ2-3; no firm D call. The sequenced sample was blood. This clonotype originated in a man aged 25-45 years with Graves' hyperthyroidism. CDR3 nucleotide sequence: TGTGCCAGCAGTTCCGGCAGGCCCACAGATACGCAGTATTTT. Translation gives CASSSGRPTDTQYF.